This is a list of T cell receptor beta chains from one sample in a study of OX40 agonist ivuxolimab in advanced cancers. Here immunoSEQ multiplex PCR was the method, and the copy in TCRdb shows in-frame clones only, minus some. The sample shows tens of thousands of clones, approximately 88% of them seen only once. The specimen comprised CD4+ or CD8+ T cells sorted from blood, sampled in a trial of the OX40 agonist ivuxolimab. These TCRs come from an adult with an advanced solid tumor such as melanoma, head and neck, liver or kidney cancer. The CDR3 runs from the conserved cysteine through the conserved F or W. Fields, in order: clone size, V gene, D gene, J gene, CDR3 DNA, CDR3 protein. The D gene is left open where the match is weak. Where a row states a size, it is once, few, many or the class of an expanded clone; other rows omit it.

>NA|TRBV6-4|NA|TRBJ2-1
TGTGCCAGCAGTGCCGTGGACAGAGCCTCCTACAATGAGCAGTTCTTC
CASSAVDRASYNEQFF
>few|TRBV6-4|NA|TRBJ1-2
TGTGCCAGCAGTGACTCCGGATCCTATGGCTACACCTTC
CASSDSGSYGYTF
>NA|TRBV30|NA|TRBJ2-7
TGTGCCTGGAGTTTTGACAGTTACGAGCAGTACTTC
CAWSFDSYEQYF
>NA|TRBV12-5|NA|TRBJ1-1
TGTGCTAGTGGTTTGACCGCTAAAGGGGGCACTGAAGCTTTCTTT
CASGLTAKGGTEAFF
>NA|TRBV7-9|NA|TRBJ2-7
TGTGCCAGCAGCTTAGCCAACTCGGCCCCTCCCTACGAGCAGTACTTC
CASSLANSAPPYEQYF
>few|TRBV5-6|NA|TRBJ2-7
TGTGCCAGCAGCTTGACAGGGCTGACCTACGAGCAGTACTTC
CASSLTGLTYEQYF
>NA|TRBV25-1|NA|TRBJ2-5
TGTGCCAGCAGTGACCCCCAAGGGTTGGAGACCCAGTACTTC
CASSDPQGLETQYF
>NA|TRBV27|TRBD2|TRBJ2-5
TGTGCCAGCAGTTCCTCTAGCGGGGGAAACCAAGAGACCCAGTACTTC
CASSSSSGGNQETQYF
>NA|TRBV7-9|NA|TRBJ1-4
TGTGCCAGCAGCCCGACAGGTTCTACTAATGAAAAACTGTTTTTT
CASSPTGSTNEKLFF
>NA|TRBV7-8|TRBD1|TRBJ2-5
TGTGCCAGCAGCTACGGAGGACAGGTCCAAGAGACCCAGTACTTC
CASSYGGQVQETQYF
>NA|TRBV25-1|NA|TRBJ1-6
TGTGCCAGCAGTGAATATTATAATTCACCCCTCCACTTT
CASSEYYNSPLHF
>NA|TRBV19|NA|TRBJ1-1
TGTGCCAGTAGCCACGGAGGGGCGAGCACTGAAGCTTTCTTT
CASSHGGASTEAFF
>NA|TRBV5-1|NA|TRBJ2-3
TGCGCCAGCAGCTTGCGGGGTCTTAGCACAGATACGCAGTATTTT
CASSLRGLSTDTQYF
>NA|TRBV6-6|TRBD2|TRBJ2-7
TGTGCCAGCAGTTATGTGGGGGAGGGGACGGGTGAGCAGTACTTC
CASSYVGEGTGEQYF
>NA|TRBV10-3|TRBD1|TRBJ2-7
TGTGCCATCAGTCTTGGACAGGGAGGAGTCTACGAGCAGTACTTC
CAISLGQGGVYEQYF
>NA|TRBV6-1|NA|TRBJ1-3
TGTGCCAGCAGTGAAGCGCTTCTTTACCTTCAGGGGAACACCATATATTTT
CASSEALLYLQGNTIYF
>once|TRBV5-8|NA|TRBJ2-7
TGTGCCAGCAGCTATTTTTCCATAGGATCCGAGCAGTACTTC
CASSYFSIGSEQYF
>NA|TRBV5-4|TRBD1|TRBJ1-6
TGTGCCAGCAGCATCGGACCGGGACAGCAATTCTATAATTCACCCCTCCACTTT
CASSIGPGQQFYNSPLHF
>few|TRBV7-9|NA|TRBJ1-5
TGTGCCAGCAGCTTTTCCGAGAGCAATCAGCCCCAGCATTTT
CASSFSESNQPQHF
>NA|TRBV30|NA|TRBJ1-1
TGTGCCTGGAGTGAAGGGGTTCGGACTGAAGCTTTCTTT
CAWSEGVRTEAFF
>once|TRBV9|TRBD2|TRBJ2-7
TGTGCCAGCAGCGCGGGGGGTCGGGGCTACGAGCAGTACTTC
CASSAGGRGYEQYF